A single T cell receptor (beta chain) is shown here with its context. Its specificity is unknown. V gave up 7 bases and J gave up 4 bases; unmatched junction bases: 19. Germline V gives CDR1 ENHRY, CDR2 SYGVKD. The CDR3 has 19 residues. Method: immunoSEQ multiplex PCR; TCRdb's copy keeps in-frame clones and lacks some. The sample contains some 71,000 clones, around 76% of which appear only once. The data were obtained in a study of radiotherapy plus CTLA-4 blockade in lung cancer. Study-level points and caveats: TCR clones of tumor origin grew in blood after radiotherapy plus ipilimumab. Reports state that early shifts in blood T cell clones, with interferon-beta, best predicted response.

The chain joins TRBV10-3 to TRBJ2-2, with 9 positions matching TRBD2. Specimen: peripheral blood, collected from a patient treated with radiotherapy plus ipilimumab. This receptor was identified in a human donor with non-small cell lung cancer whose response to radiotherapy plus ipilimumab could not be evaluated. Some clones in this sample may be carry-over from other donors' samples. CDR3 in amino acids: CAITPSRVAGARGTGELFF. The CDR3 nucleotides are TGTGCCATCACCCCGAGTAGGGTAGCGGGGGCGCGAGGCACCGGGGAGCTGTTTTTT.